What follows are 16 T cell receptor beta chains derived from one specimen sequenced in a study of cytomegalovirus exposure and HLA in healthy donors. PCR was performed using 60 Vbeta and 13 Jbeta primers. Measured with immunoSEQ multiplex PCR; TCRdb has only the in-frame clones, and not every one. The repertoire holds about 94,000 clones, with around 66% as singletons. The source material was PBMCs. The receptors come from a man aged 25-40 years in good health and CMV-seronegative.

The V gene is TRBV4-3, the J gene TRBJ2-1; D might be TRBD2 (5 bases). Between the trimmed V and J ends, which lost 2 bases and 3 bases, there was a span of 11 bases. CDR1 is LGHNA and CDR2 is YSLEER in the germline V gene. The CDR3 has 15 amino acids. The CDR3 sequence is CASSQYGLSYNEQFF. CDR3 bases: TGCGCCAGCAGCCAATACGGACTCAGCTACAATGAGCAGTTCTTC.

V and J are TRBV15 and TRBJ2-7, with TRBD2 matching over 8 bases. CDR3 length equals 14 residues. The V gene end was trimmed by 0 bases and the J gene end by 4 bases; junction bases not matched to a gene: 2. Looked up from germline, CDR1 is LNHNV and CDR2 is YYDKDF (reference sequence). CDR3 sequence (DNA): TGTGCCACCAGCAGAGATCCGGGGGGGTACGAGCAGTACTTC. As protein: CATSRDPGGYEQYF.

This chain joins TRBV5-8 and TRBJ1-5; no definite D call. The length of the CDR3 is 14 residues. V gave up 2 bases and J gave up 9 bases, with 15 bases separating them. Germline lookup yields CDR1 SGHTS and CDR2 YDEGEE. CDR3 amino acids: CASSFRQVPWPQHF. CDR3 coding DNA: TGTGCCAGCAGCTTTAGACAAGTGCCCTGGCCCCAGCATTTT.

The chain links TRBV5-4 to TRBJ2-7; maybe TRBD1 (5 bases). CDR1 is SGHNT, CDR2 YYREEE, per germline (reference sequence). V lost 1 base, J lost 3 bases, and 11 bases lay in between. The CDR3 length is 14 residues. This chain's CDR3 is CASSLKTGDYEQYF. The DNA for the CDR3 is TGTGCCAGCAGCTTGAAAACAGGCGACTACGAGCAGTACTTC.

The CDR3 bases are TGTGCCAGTAGCCAGGGACAGTTCACAGATACGCAGTATTTT. Its translation is CASSQGQFTDTQYF. This chain joins TRBV19 and TRBJ2-3; TRBD1 agrees at 7 bases. V lost 6 bases to trimming and J lost 2 bases; unmatched junction nucleotides: 5. CDR1 is LNHDA and CDR2 is SQIVND in the germline V gene (reference sequence). CDR3 length: 14 residues.

The CDR3 sequence: CASSVGDTATNEKLFF. The DNA of the CDR3 is TGTGCCAGCAGCGTTGGGGACACGGCAACTAATGAAAAACTGTTTTTT. The genes are TRBV9 and TRBJ1-4; possible D gene TRBD1, 6 bases. CDR3 length: 16 residues. V lost 2 bases to trimming and J lost 0 bases, with 11 bases between them. The germline V gene encodes CDR1 SGDLS and CDR2 YYNGEE.

The rearrangement links TRBV19 to TRBJ1-6; 9 bases match TRBD1. The CDR3 contains 15 residues. Germline lookup yields CDR1 LNHDA and CDR2 SQIVND (reference sequence). The V and J ends lost 5 bases and 10 bases, in that order; junction bases with no gene match: 9. Written as DNA, the CDR3 is TGTGCCAGTAGTCCCCGGACAGGGGCAGCCTCACCCCTCCACTTT. As protein: CASSPRTGAASPLHF.

The gene calls are TRBV14 and TRBJ2-1, with TRBD2 matching over 8 bases. V lost 3 bases and J lost 8; bases outside the gene matches: 6. The CDR3 length is 14 residues. Looked up from germline, CDR1 is SGHDN and CDR2 is FVKESK. The CDR3 nucleotides are TGTGCCAGCAGCCAGTGGACTAGCTGGGATGAGCAGTTCTTC. It is translated as CASSQWTSWDEQFF.

The gene calls are TRBV5-1 and TRBJ2-5; TRBD2 matches 8 bases. Trimming at V came to 7 bases and at J to 4 bases, leaving 3 bases not matched to a gene. The CDR3 consists of 12 residues. The germline V gene encodes CDR1 SGHRS and CDR2 YFSETQ. CDR3 nucleotides: TGCGCCAGCCCGCGGGGGGTAGAGACCCAGTACTTC. Translation: CASPRGVETQYF. Full variable domain (missing parts from reference TRBV5-1 and TRBJ2-5): KAGVTQTPRYLIKTRGQQVTLSCSPISGHRSVSWYQQTPGQGLQFLFEYFSETQRNKGNFPGRFSGRQFSNSRSEMNVSTLELGDSALYLCASPRGVETQYFGPGTRLLVL.

This sequence joins TRBV19 and TRBJ2-5; 7 bases align to TRBD2. The length of the CDR3 is 13 residues. CDR1 is LNHDA, CDR2 SQIVND, per germline (reference sequence). The trim removed 4 bases at V and 5 bases at J, leaving 4 bases unmatched. In DNA form, the CDR3 reads TGTGCCAGTAGTAGAGCGGGGTGGGAGACCCAGTACTTC. It specifies CASSRAGWETQYF.

The chain uses TRBV6-1 and TRBJ1-4; 9 bases are a match to TRBD1. There are 14 residues in the CDR3. Germline V CDR1 and CDR2: MNHNS, SASEGT. J was trimmed by 8 bases and V by 9 bases; bases with no gene match: 10. The CDR3 loop is CARDAGTGNEKLFF. Here the CDR3 DNA reads TGTGCCAGGGATGCCGGGACAGGGAACGAAAAACTGTTTTTT.

The J gene is TRBJ1-1, the V gene TRBV14; D uncertain. V was trimmed by 3 bases and J by 4 bases, leaving 9 bases between them. Germline CDR1 reads SGHDN; CDR2 reads FVKESK. This CDR3 contains 13 residues. The CDR3 protein is CASSQARGTEAFF. The CDR3 DNA sequence: TGTGCCAGCAGCCAGGCCCGGGGCACTGAAGCTTTCTTT.

In its sample, this clone was seen a few times. This chain connects TRBV9 to TRBJ2-5, with D possibly TRBD1 on 6 matching bases. Looked up from germline, CDR1 is SGDLS and CDR2 is YYNGEE. V was cut by 3 bases and J by 5 bases, with 11 bases left in between. This CDR3 is built from 13 residues. The CDR3 region is CASSETGWETQYF. CDR3 DNA sequence: TGTGCCAGCAGCGAAACAGGGTGGGAGACCCAGTACTTC.

Remarks on this clone: Different DNA sequences within this sample yield the same CDR3. The rearrangement links TRBV6-1 to TRBJ1-2; D perhaps matches TRBD1 (6 bases). Trimming removed 0 bases from V and 4 bases from J, with 12 bases in between. Germline CDR1 MNHNS, CDR2 SASEGT. The CDR3 covers 15 residues. The CDR3 nucleotides read TGTGCCAGCAGTGAAGCTTCGACAGGACTCTATGGCTACACCTTC. Translation gives CASSEASTGLYGYTF.

The rearrangement joins TRBV4-2 to TRBJ2-3, with TRBD2 identical over 9 bases. The CDR3 loop spans 15 amino acids. Germline V gene lookup returns CDR1 LGHNA and CDR2 YNFKEQ. V was clipped by 2 bases and J by 2 bases; unmatched bases: 2. DNA for the CDR3: TGTGCCAGCAGCCAACTAGCGGGATTCACAGATACGCAGTATTTT. This translates into CASSQLAGFTDTQYF.

Points on this clone: Compared with germline, one end of the junction differs, possibly owing to a read error. The genes are TRBV6-5 and TRBJ2-2; 7 bases agree with TRBD1. The germline CDR1 and CDR2 sequences are MNHEY and SVGAGI. The CDR3 covers 15 residues. The CDR3 DNA reads as TGTGCCAGCAGCTCCGGGACAGAAAAACACCGGGGAGCTGTTTTT. This translates into CASSSGTEKHRGAVF.